This T cell receptor (beta chain) stems from a study of OX40 agonist ivuxolimab in advanced cancers. Whole-study context: In this trial design, patients received ivuxolimab intravenously at 0.01 to 10 mg/kg every 2 weeks.

CDR1 LNHDA and CDR2 SQIVND come from the germline V gene (reference sequence). The CDR3 has 15 amino acids. V was trimmed by 1 base and J by 1 base, leaving 7 bases between them. The repertoire was sequenced with immunoSEQ multiplex PCR; TCRdb's copy has only in-frame clones and lacks some. The sample includes tens of thousands of clones, 75% to 90% seen only once; the top ten take about an eighth. The origin of this receptor is an adult with an advanced solid tumor such as melanoma, head and neck, liver or kidney cancer. Sequenced material: CD4+ or CD8+ T cells sorted from blood, taken in a trial of the OX40 agonist ivuxolimab. The V call is TRBV19, the J call TRBJ2-2; D remains unclear. The CDR3 is CASSIGLQNTGELFF. CDR3 sequence (DNA): TGTGCCAGTAGTATAGGCCTGCAGAACACCGGGGAGCTGTTTTTT.